The 9 T cell receptor beta chains presented below share a single source sample, sequenced in a study of blood T cell repertoires in COVID-19. TCRdb keeps only in-frame clones here, not all; method: immunoSEQ multiplex PCR. The table has roughly 250,000 clones, about nine tenths seen once. The sequencing input was peripheral blood. The receptors were gathered from a man in his fifties or sixties who had recovered from COVID-19.

The rearrangement joins TRBV12-3 or TRBV12-4 to TRBJ1-5, with no clear D. This CDR3 comprises 12 residues. V lost 5 bases to trimming and J lost 12 bases, with 14 bases between them. The DNA of the CDR3 is TGTGCCAGCAGTCCCCCCGGTCGGGACCAGCATTTT. Protein sequence: CASSPPGRDQHF.

Concerning this clone: The sample carries other DNA sequences with the same CDR3. This sequence joins TRBV19 and TRBJ2-7, with D perhaps TRBD1 (6 bases). Germline values: CDR1 LNHDA, CDR2 SQIVND (reference sequence). The CDR3 runs to 13 residues. Trimming took 0 bases from V and 7 from J, leaving 10 bases between them. CDR3 region: CASSIDRGWEQYF. CDR3 in DNA: TGTGCCAGTAGTATAGACAGGGGATGGGAGCAGTACTTC.

Here the CDR3 reads CASSERPGQGVINEQFF. The CDR3 DNA reads as TGTGCCAGCAGTGAACGCCCGGGACAGGGGGTAATCAATGAGCAGTTCTTC. The rearrangement uses TRBV6-1 and TRBJ2-1; 11 bases are shared with TRBD1. The CDR3 has 17 amino acids. The trim removed 2 bases at V and 6 bases at J, leaving 9 bases unmatched. Germline CDR1 reads MNHNS; CDR2 reads SASEGT.

The rearrangement links TRBV29-1 to TRBJ2-3; the D is unclear. Germline CDR1 is SQVTM and CDR2 is ANQGSEA. Deletions cut 0 bases from V and 2 bases from J, with 18 bases between. This CDR3 is 17 amino acids long. Here the CDR3 reads CSVEETFALRVTDTQYF. CDR3 bases: TGCAGCGTTGAAGAAACCTTTGCCTTACGAGTCACAGATACGCAGTATTTT.

Notes on this clone: The sample holds other DNA sequences that translate to the same CDR3. V gene TRBV15 combines with J gene TRBJ2-2, with TRBD1 identical over 9 bases. The CDR3 extends over 14 amino acids. The V gene's germline CDR1 is LNHNV and CDR2 YYDKDF (reference sequence). With 3 bases clipped from V and 4 bases from J, the junction kept 0 bases outside the gene matches. DNA of the CDR3: TGTGCCACCAGCAGGACAGGGGGCACCGGGGAGCTGTTTTTT. This encodes CATSRTGGTGELFF.

This chain uses TRBV5-1 with TRBJ1-1; 11 nucleotides match TRBD1. V lost 4 bases, J lost 0 bases, and 8 bases stayed unmatched. The CDR3 extends over 17 amino acids. The germline gives CDR1 SGHRS, CDR2 YFSETQ. The CDR3 coding sequence is TGCGCCAGCAGCAAGGGACAGGGGGTCATCATGAACACTGAAGCTTTCTTT. It encodes CASSKGQGVIMNTEAFF.

The chain is built from TRBV21-1 and TRBJ2-7; the D call TRBD1 from the table was never checked on the DNA. TRBV21-1 is a pseudogene segment. The CDR3 has 14 residues. The CDR3 loop is CASSIRQGAYEQYF. CDR3 in DNA: TGTGCCAGCAGCATAAGACAGGGGGCCTACGAGCAGTACTTC.

This chain joins TRBV11-3 and TRBJ2-3; 12 nucleotides agree with TRBD2. The CDR3 totals 16 residues. With V trimmed by 0 bases and J by 5 bases, 3 bases remained unmatched. CDR1 and CDR2 (germline): SGHNT, YENEEA. In DNA, the CDR3 is TGTGCCAGCAGCTTAGAACTACTAGCGGGGGGAGATACGCAGTATTTT. Its translation is CASSLELLAGGDTQYF.

This chain connects TRBV5-1 to TRBJ2-3; TRBD2 matches at 10 bases. CDR1 SGHRS and CDR2 YFSETQ come from the germline V gene. This CDR3 is 18 amino acids long. J lost 0 bases, V lost 0 bases, and 7 bases had no gene match. This CDR3 is CASSLVVAGGSSTDTQYF. In DNA, the CDR3 is TGCGCCAGCAGCTTGGTAGTAGCGGGGGGATCTAGCACAGATACGCAGTATTTT.